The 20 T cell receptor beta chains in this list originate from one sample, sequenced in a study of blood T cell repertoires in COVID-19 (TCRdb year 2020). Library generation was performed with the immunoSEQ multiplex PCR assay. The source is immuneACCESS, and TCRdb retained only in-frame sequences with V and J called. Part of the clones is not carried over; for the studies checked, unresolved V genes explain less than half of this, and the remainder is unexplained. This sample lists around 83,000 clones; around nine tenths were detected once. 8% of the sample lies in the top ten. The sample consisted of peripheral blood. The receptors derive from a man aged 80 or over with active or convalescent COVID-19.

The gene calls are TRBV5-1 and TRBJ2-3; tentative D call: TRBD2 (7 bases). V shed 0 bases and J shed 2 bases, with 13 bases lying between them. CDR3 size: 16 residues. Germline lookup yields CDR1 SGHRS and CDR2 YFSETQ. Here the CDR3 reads CASSLDGGPDTDTQYF. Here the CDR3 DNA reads TGCGCCAGCAGCTTGGACGGGGGGCCTGACACAGATACGCAGTATTTT.

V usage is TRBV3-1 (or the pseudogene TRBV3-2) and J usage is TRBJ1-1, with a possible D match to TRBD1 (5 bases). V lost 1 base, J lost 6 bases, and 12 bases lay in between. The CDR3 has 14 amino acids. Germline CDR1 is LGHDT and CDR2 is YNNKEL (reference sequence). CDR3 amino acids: CASSQVGQGSEAFF. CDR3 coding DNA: TGTGCCAGCAGCCAAGTTGGCCAGGGATCTGAAGCTTTCTTT.

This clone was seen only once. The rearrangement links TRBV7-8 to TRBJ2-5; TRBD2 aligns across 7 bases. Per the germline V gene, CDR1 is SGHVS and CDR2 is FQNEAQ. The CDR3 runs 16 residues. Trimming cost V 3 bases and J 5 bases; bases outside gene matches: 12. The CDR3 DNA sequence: TGTGCCAGCAGCTTGGGACTAACCCCTCCCCGGGAGACCCAGTACTTC. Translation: CASSLGLTPPRETQYF.

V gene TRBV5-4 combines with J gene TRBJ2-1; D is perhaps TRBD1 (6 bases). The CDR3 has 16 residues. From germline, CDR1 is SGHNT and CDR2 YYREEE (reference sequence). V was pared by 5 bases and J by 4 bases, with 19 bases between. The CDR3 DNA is TGTGCCAGCAGGAACCGGACAGAGCCTTCTTACAATGAGCAGTTCTTC. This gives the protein CASRNRTEPSYNEQFF.

The CDR3 protein is CASSPLAGINTGELFF. The CDR3 DNA reads as TGTGCCAGCAGTCCCCTAGCGGGGATAAACACCGGGGAGCTGTTTTTT. The V gene is TRBV9, the J gene TRBJ2-2, with 9 bases identical to TRBD2. CDR1 is SGDLS, CDR2 YYNGEE, per germline. The CDR3 runs to 16 residues. With V trimmed by 5 bases and J by 2 bases, 7 bases remained unmatched. Complete variable domain (other parts from reference TRBV9 and TRBJ2-2): DSGVTQTPKHLITATGQRVTLRCSPRSGDLSVYWYQQSLDQGLQFLIQYYNGEERAKGNILERFSAQQFPDLHSELNLSSLELGDSALYFCASSPLAGINTGELFFGEGSRLTVL.

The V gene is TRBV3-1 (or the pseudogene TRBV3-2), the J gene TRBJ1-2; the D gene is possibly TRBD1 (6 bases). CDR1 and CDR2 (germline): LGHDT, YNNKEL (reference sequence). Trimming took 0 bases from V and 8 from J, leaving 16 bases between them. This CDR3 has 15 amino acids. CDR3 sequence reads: CASSQDATGNGGYTF. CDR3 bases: TGTGCCAGCAGCCAAGACGCGACAGGCAACGGGGGCTACACCTTC.

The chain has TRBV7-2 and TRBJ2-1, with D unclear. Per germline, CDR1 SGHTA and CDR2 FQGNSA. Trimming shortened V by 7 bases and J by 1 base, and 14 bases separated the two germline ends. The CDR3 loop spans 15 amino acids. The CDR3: CASTTERGSYNEQFF. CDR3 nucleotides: TGTGCCAGCACCACGGAAAGAGGATCCTACAATGAGCAGTTCTTC.

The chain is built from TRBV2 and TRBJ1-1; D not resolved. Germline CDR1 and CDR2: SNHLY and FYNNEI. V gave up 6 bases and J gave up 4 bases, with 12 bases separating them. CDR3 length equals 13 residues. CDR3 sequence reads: CASSADTITEAFF. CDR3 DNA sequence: TGTGCCAGCAGCGCCGACACAATCACTGAAGCTTTCTTT.

Here the CDR3 DNA reads TGTGCCAGCAGTGAAGGGCGGGGCCATGGAGGGGAGACCCAGTACTTC. Its protein is CASSEGRGHGGETQYF. The chain joins TRBV25-1 to TRBJ2-5; TRBD2 might be the D (6 bases). CDR1 is MGHDK, CDR2 SYGVNS, per germline. Trimming removed 2 bases at V and 5 bases at J, with 18 bases between. The CDR3 sequence is 16 residues long.

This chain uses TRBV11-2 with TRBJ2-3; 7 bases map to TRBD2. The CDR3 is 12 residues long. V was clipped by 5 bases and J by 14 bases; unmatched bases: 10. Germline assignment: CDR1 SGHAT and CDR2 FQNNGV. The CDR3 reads CASSPTSAPLYF. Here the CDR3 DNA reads TGTGCCAGCAGCCCTACTAGCGCCCCTCTGTATTTT.

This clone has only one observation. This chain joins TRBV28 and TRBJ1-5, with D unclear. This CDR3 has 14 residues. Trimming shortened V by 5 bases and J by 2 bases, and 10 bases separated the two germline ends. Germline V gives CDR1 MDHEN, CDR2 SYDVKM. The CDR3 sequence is CASSRSRGNQPQHF. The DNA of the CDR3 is TGTGCCAGCAGTCGTTCTCGGGGCAATCAGCCCCAGCATTTT.

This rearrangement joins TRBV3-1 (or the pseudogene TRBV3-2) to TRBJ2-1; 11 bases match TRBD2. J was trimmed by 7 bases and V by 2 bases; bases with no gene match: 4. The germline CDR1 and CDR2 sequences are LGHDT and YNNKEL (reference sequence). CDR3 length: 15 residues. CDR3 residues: CASSQPWTSGNEQFF. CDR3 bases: TGTGCCAGCAGCCAACCCTGGACTAGCGGGAATGAGCAGTTCTTC.

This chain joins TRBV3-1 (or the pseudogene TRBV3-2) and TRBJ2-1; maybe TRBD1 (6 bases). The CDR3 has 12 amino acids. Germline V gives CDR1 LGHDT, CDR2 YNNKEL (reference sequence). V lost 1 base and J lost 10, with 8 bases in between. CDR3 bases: TGTGCCAGCAGCCAAGCTGGGGGCGAGCAGTTCTTC. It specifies CASSQAGGEQFF.

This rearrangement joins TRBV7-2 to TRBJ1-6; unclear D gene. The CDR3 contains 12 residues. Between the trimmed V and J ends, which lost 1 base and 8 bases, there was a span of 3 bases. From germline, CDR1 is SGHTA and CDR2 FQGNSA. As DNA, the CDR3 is TGTGCCAGCAGCTTAGTAGATTCACCCCTCCACTTT. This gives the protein CASSLVDSPLHF.

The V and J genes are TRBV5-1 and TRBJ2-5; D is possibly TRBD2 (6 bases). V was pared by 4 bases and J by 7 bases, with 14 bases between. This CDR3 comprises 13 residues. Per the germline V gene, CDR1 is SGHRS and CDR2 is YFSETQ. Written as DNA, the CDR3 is TGCGCCAGCAGCAGAGGACCGGAGGGGACCCAGTACTTC. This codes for CASSRGPEGTQYF.

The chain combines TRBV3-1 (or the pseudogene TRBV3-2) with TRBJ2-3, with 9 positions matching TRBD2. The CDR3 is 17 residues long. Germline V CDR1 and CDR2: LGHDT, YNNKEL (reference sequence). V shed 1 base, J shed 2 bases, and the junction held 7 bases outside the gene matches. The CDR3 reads CASSQGASGDPTDTQYF. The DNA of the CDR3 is TGTGCCAGCAGCCAAGGGGCTAGCGGGGACCCCACAGATACGCAGTATTTT.

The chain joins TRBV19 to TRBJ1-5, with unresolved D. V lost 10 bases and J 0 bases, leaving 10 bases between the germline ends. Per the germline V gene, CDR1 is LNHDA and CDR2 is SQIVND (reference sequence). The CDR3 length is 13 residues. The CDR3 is CATTQASNQPQHF. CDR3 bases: TGTGCCACCACTCAGGCTAGCAATCAGCCCCAGCATTTT.

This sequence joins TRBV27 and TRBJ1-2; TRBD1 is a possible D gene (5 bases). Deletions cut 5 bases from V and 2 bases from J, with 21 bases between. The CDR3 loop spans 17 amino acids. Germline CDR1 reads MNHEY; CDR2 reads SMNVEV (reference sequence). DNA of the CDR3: TGTGCCAGCAGTCCTGAGCCCGCCGGGGGGGGGAACTATGGCTACACCTTC. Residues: CASSPEPAGGGNYGYTF.

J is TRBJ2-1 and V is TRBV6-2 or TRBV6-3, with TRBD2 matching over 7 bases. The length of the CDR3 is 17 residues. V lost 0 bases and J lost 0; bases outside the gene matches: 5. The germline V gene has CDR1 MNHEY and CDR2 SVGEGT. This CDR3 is CASSYSSSGGSYNEQFF. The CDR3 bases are TGTGCCAGCAGTTACTCTTCTAGCGGCGGCTCCTACAATGAGCAGTTCTTC.

In nucleotides, the CDR3 is TGTGCCAGCGCCCCCCCCGCTAGCGAGAACTACGAGCAGTACGTC. It specifies CASAPPASENYEQYV. The chain couples TRBV21-1 to TRBJ2-7; the DNA was not compared with TRBD2, the D call given in the table. TRBV21-1 is deemed a pseudogene. The CDR3 spans 15 residues.